This is a list of T cell receptor beta chains from one sample in a study of shared clonotypes between healthy human individuals. TCRdb keeps only in-frame clones here, not all; method: immunoSEQ multiplex PCR. The sample lists about 1 million clones, around 74% occurring once. The sequencing sample was made of memory CD4+ T cells sorted from blood. All receptors come from a man aged 18 to 29 in good health. Each CDR3 is given with its conserved first and last residue. A D gene is named only where the DNA matches it firmly. Rows may omit the clone size; those that give it use once, few, many or a size class.

v_call	d_call	clone_size	cdr3_length	j_call	cdr3_aa	cdr3_nt
TRBV5-1	NA	NA	12	TRBJ1-1	CASSFRDDFVFF	TGCGCCAGCAGCTTCCGGGACGACTTTGTTTTCTTT
TRBV5-1	TRBD2	NA	16	TRBJ2-2	CASSGASGGAPGELFF	TGCGCCAGCAGCGGCGCTAGCGGGGGGGCCCCCGGGGAGCTGTTTTTT
TRBV5-1	TRBD2	NA	14	TRBJ2-7	CASSLVGGASEQYF	TGCGCCAGCAGCTTGGTCGGGGGGGCTTCCGAGCAGTACTTC
TRBV19	NA	NA	13	TRBJ1-3	CASTEGPGNTIYF	TGTGCCAGTACTGAAGGCCCAGGAAACACCATATATTTT
TRBV7-8	NA	NA	15	TRBJ2-2	CASSFRGLNTGELFF	TGTGCCAGCAGCTTTCGGGGCCTGAACACCGGGGAGCTGTTTTTT
TRBV7-2	NA	once	14	TRBJ2-3	CASSPDWGADTQYF	TGTGCCAGCAGCCCTGACTGGGGGGCAGATACGCAGTATTTT
TRBV28	NA	NA	16	TRBJ1-5	CASTPWAFYSNQPQHF	TGTGCCAGCACCCCTTGGGCGTTTTATAGCAATCAGCCCCAGCATTTT
TRBV5-1	TRBD2	few	17	TRBJ2-2	CASSFITSGANTGELFF	TGCGCCAGCAGCTTCATAACTAGCGGGGCGAACACCGGGGAGCTGTTTTTT
TRBV18	TRBD1	NA	15	TRBJ2-7	CASSPFRDRAYEQYF	TGTGCCAGCTCACCGTTCCGAGACAGGGCCTACGAGCAGTACTTC
TRBV5-1	NA	NA	13	TRBJ2-7	CASSLGGTYEQYF	TGCGCCAGCAGCTTGGGGGGCACGTACGAGCAGTACTTC
TRBV2	NA	NA	14	TRBJ1-2	CASRGGARSYGYTF	TGTGCCAGCCGCGGGGGGGCGCGAAGCTATGGCTACACCTTC
TRBV2	NA	NA	12	TRBJ2-7	CASSTGSYEQYF	TGTGCCAGCAGTACTGGTTCCTACGAGCAGTACTTC
TRBV6-6	TRBD1	NA	16	TRBJ2-3	CASSPTDRGGTDTQYF	TGTGCCAGCAGTCCCACGGACAGGGGCGGCACAGATACGCAGTATTTT
TRBV7-6	TRBD1	NA	15	TRBJ1-3	CASSATGAAGNTIYF	TGTGCCAGCAGCGCGACAGGGGCGGCTGGAAACACCATATATTTT
TRBV6-6	NA	NA	15	TRBJ2-7	CASSSHQGTSDEQYF	TGTGCCAGCAGCTCTCATCAGGGCACGTCCGACGAGCAGTACTTC
TRBV29-1	TRBD1	NA	14	TRBJ1-2	CSVLLTGEGYGYTF	TGCAGCGTCCTTTTGACAGGGGAGGGCTATGGCTACACCTTC
TRBV5-1	TRBD1	NA	16	TRBJ2-2	CASRSTGTGNTGELFF	TGCGCCAGCAGATCAACCGGGACAGGGAACACCGGGGAGCTGTTTTTT
TRBV6-1	NA	NA	12	TRBJ1-2	CASSSGSYGYTF	TGTGCCAGCTCTTCGGGTTCTTATGGCTACACCTTC
TRBV4-3	NA	NA	16	TRBJ2-3	CASSQERGRGTDTQYF	TGCGCCAGCAGCCAAGAGAGGGGGAGAGGCACAGATACGCAGTATTTT
TRBV5-6	NA	NA	15	TRBJ2-3	CASSLGRARTDTQYF	TGTGCCAGCAGCTTGGGTCGGGCCCGCACAGATACGCAGTATTTT
TRBV5-1	TRBD2	NA	18	TRBJ2-7	CASSMLLAGGPAAYEQYF	TGCGCCAGCAGCATGCTTCTAGCGGGAGGGCCGGCGGCGTACGAGCAGTACTTC
TRBV2	TRBD2	NA	16	TRBJ2-5	CASSAGTSTLQETQYF	TGTGCCAGCAGCGCTGGGACTAGCACTTTACAAGAGACCCAGTACTTC
TRBV6-1	NA	few	14	TRBJ1-4	CASSEALGNEKLFF	TGTGCCAGCAGTGAAGCGCTTGGGAATGAAAAACTGTTTTTT
TRBV30	NA	few	13	TRBJ1-5	CAWSLREDQPQHF	TGTGCCTGGAGTTTGAGGGAGGATCAGCCCCAGCATTTT
TRBV5-1	NA	NA	16	TRBJ2-2	CASSFLAASNTGELFF	TGCGCCAGCAGCTTCCTGGCAGCTTCGAACACCGGGGAGCTGTTTTTT
TRBV7-2	TRBD1	NA	15	TRBJ2-1	CASSPGQGSYNEQFF	TGTGCCAGCAGCCCGGGACAGGGCTCTTACAATGAGCAGTTCTTC
TRBV4-3	TRBD2	NA	15	TRBJ2-3	CASSSAGVFTDTQYF	TGCGCCAGCAGTTCAGCGGGAGTCTTCACAGATACGCAGTATTTT
TRBV19	NA	NA	13	TRBJ2-6	CASRFSGANVLTF	TGTGCCTCTCGGTTCTCTGGGGCCAACGTCCTGACTTTC
TRBV7-2	NA	NA	14	TRBJ2-7	CASSLWETAYEQYF	TGTGCCAGCAGCCTTTGGGAGACCGCCTACGAGCAGTACTTC
TRBV20-1	NA	NA	11	TRBJ1-2	CSASKAKGYTF	TGCAGTGCTAGTAAGGCGAAGGGCTACACCTTC
TRBV11-2	NA	NA	15	TRBJ2-2	CASSRLLRDTGELFF	TGTGCCAGCAGCCGCCTCCTTCGGGACACCGGGGAGCTGTTTTTT
TRBV2	NA	NA	13	TRBJ1-2	CAGLGQGVYGYTF	TGTGCCGGCCTTGGGCAGGGCGTCTATGGCTACACCTTC
TRBV6-1	NA	NA	13	TRBJ2-3	CASGAVSTDTQYF	TGTGCCAGCGGTGCGGTGAGCACAGATACGCAGTATTTT
TRBV28	NA	NA	15	TRBJ1-6	CASSTPGGVRSPLHF	TGTGCCAGCAGTACTCCAGGTGGGGTAAGGTCACCCCTCCACTTT
TRBV18	NA	NA	14	TRBJ2-7	CASSRSRDPYEQYF	TGTGCCAGCTCACGGTCCAGGGACCCCTACGAGCAGTACTTC
TRBV6-5	NA	NA	14	TRBJ2-3	CASSYRTSTDTQYF	TGTGCCAGCAGTTACAGGACTAGCACAGATACGCAGTATTTT
TRBV20-1	NA	few	11	TRBJ2-7	CSARVSQEQYF	TGCAGTGCTAGGGTGAGTCAGGAGCAGTACTTC
TRBV2	NA	NA	16	TRBJ2-7	CASSELVQWGAREQYF	TGTGCCAGCAGTGAACTAGTGCAGTGGGGGGCCCGCGAGCAGTACTTC
TRBV5-6	TRBD1	NA	16	TRBJ1-5	CASSLGPTGGNQPQHF	TGTGCCAGCAGCCTGGGGCCGACAGGGGGCAATCAGCCCCAGCATTTT
TRBV5-7	NA	few	13	TRBJ1-2	CASSLAGQPGYTF	TGTGCCAGCAGCTTGGCCGGGCAGCCGGGCTACACCTTC
TRBV11-1	NA	NA	14	TRBJ2-5	CASSLAGAMETQYF	TGTGCCAGCAGCTTAGCAGGTGCCATGGAGACCCAGTACTTC
TRBV7-2	NA	NA	14	TRBJ1-4	CASSFQASGEKLFF	TGTGCCAGCAGCTTTCAGGCATCGGGTGAAAAACTGTTTTTT
TRBV6-6	TRBD1	NA	16	TRBJ2-3	CASRRDRGKGTDTQYF	TGTGCCAGCAGACGCGACAGGGGAAAGGGCACAGATACGCAGTATTTT
TRBV5-1	NA	NA	15	TRBJ1-4	CASSNQGKANEKLFF	TGCGCCAGCAGCAACCAGGGTAAAGCTAATGAAAAACTGTTTTTT
TRBV5-1	TRBD1	NA	20	TRBJ1-6	CASSTAIPGQSSSYNSPLHF	TGCGCCAGCAGCACGGCAATTCCGGGACAGTCGAGCTCCTATAATTCACCCCTCCACTTT
TRBV10-3	NA	NA	13	TRBJ2-1	CAISESLLDEQFF	TGTGCCATCAGTGAGTCCTTGCTAGATGAGCAGTTCTTC
TRBV5-1	TRBD1	NA	15	TRBJ2-5	CASSLGQGWQETQYF	TGCGCCAGCAGCTTAGGACAGGGGTGGCAAGAGACCCAGTACTTC
TRBV7-2	TRBD1	NA	16	TRBJ2-3	CASSLGRTGMTDTQYF	TGTGCCAGCAGCTTAGGTCGGACAGGGATGACAGATACGCAGTATTTT
TRBV30	TRBD1	NA	14	TRBJ1-1	CAWIPGQGKTEAFF	TGTGCCTGGATCCCGGGACAGGGGAAGACTGAAGCTTTCTTT
TRBV30	NA	NA	12	TRBJ2-1	CAWSSGLAKQFF	TGTGCCTGGAGTTCGGGACTCGCAAAGCAGTTCTTC
TRBV5-6	NA	once	15	TRBJ2-1	CASSFGVLKNNEQFF	TGTGCCAGCAGCTTTGGAGTCCTAAAAAACAATGAGCAGTTCTTC
TRBV2	NA	few	12	TRBJ1-5	CASTQQNQPQHF	TGTGCCAGCACTCAGCAGAATCAGCCCCAGCATTTT
TRBV6-6	NA	NA	14	TRBJ1-3	CASSYSSGGNTIYF	TGTGCCAGCAGTTACTCGTCCGGAGGAAACACCATATATTTT
TRBV9	TRBD2	few	17	TRBJ2-5	CASSGGPLAGVAETQYF	TGTGCCAGCAGCGGGGGCCCACTAGCGGGAGTGGCAGAGACCCAGTACTTC
TRBV5-4	NA	NA	14	TRBJ1-6	CASSLAGAQSPLHF	TGTGCCAGCAGCTTGGCAGGGGCCCAGTCACCCCTCCACTTT
TRBV9	TRBD2	NA	16	TRBJ2-5	CASSVARASGQETQYF	TGTGCCAGCAGCGTAGCTCGAGCTAGCGGGCAAGAGACCCAGTACTTC